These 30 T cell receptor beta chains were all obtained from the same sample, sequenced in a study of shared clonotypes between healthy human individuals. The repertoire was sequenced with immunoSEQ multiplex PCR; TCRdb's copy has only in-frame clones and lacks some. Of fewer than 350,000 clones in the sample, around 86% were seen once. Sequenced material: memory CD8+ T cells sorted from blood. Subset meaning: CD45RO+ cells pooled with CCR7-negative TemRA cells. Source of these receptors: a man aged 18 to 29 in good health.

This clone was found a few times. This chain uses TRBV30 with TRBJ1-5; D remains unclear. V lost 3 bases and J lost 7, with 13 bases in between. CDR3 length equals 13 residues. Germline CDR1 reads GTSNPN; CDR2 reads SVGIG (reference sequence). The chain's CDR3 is CAWSSRVRQPQHF. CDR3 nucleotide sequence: TGTGCCTGGAGCTCACGGGTCCGCCAGCCCCAGCATTTT.

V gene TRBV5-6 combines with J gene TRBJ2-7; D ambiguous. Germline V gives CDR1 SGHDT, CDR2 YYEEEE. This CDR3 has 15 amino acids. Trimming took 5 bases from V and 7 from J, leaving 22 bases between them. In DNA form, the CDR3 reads TGTGCCAGCAGGCAACGCTCTATGCCTTACCAGGAGCAGTACTTC. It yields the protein CASRQRSMPYQEQYF.

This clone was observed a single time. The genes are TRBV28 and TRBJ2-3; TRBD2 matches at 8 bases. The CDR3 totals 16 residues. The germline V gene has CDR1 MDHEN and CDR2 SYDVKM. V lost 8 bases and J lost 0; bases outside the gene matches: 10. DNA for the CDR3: TGTGCCAGCTCCCTGACTAGCGTTTATAGCACAGATACGCAGTATTTT. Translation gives CASSLTSVYSTDTQYF.

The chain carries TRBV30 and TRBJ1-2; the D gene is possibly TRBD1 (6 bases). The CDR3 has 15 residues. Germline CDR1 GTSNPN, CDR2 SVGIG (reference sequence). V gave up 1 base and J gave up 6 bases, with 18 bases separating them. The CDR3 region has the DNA TGTGCCTGGAGTGACGATGAAGGGACACCGAATGGCTACACCTTC. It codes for CAWSDDEGTPNGYTF.

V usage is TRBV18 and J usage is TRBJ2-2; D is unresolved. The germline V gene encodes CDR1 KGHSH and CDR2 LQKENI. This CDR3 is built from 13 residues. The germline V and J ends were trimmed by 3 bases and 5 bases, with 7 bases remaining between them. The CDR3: CASSPSRTGELFF. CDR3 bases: TGTGCCAGCTCACCCTCCAGGACCGGGGAGCTGTTTTTT.

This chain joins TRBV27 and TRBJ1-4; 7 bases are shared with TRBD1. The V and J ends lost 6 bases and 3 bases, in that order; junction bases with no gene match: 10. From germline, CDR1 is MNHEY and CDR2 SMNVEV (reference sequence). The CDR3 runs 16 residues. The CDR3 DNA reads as TGTGCCAGCAGCTTAACATCCGGGACAGCTAATGAAAAACTGTTTTTT. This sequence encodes CASSLTSGTANEKLFF. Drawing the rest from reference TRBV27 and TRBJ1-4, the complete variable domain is EAQVTQNPRYLITVTGKKLTVTCSQNMNHEYMSWYRQDPGLGLRQIYYSMNVEVTDKGDVPEGYKVSRKEKRNFPLILESPSPNQTSLYFCASSLTSGTANEKLFFGSGTQLSVL.

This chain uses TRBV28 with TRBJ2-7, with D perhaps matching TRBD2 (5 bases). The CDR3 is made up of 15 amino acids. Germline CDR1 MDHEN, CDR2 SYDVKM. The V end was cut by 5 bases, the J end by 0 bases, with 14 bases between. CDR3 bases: TGTGCCAGCAGTCATATCTTCCGGGGCTCCTACGAGCAGTACTTC. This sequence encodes CASSHIFRGSYEQYF. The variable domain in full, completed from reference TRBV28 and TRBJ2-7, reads DVKVTQSSRYLVKRTGEKVFLECVQDMDHENMFWYRQDPGLGLRLIYFSYDVKMKEKGDIPEGYSVSREKKERFSLILESASTNQTSMYLCASSHIFRGSYEQYFGPGTRLTVT.

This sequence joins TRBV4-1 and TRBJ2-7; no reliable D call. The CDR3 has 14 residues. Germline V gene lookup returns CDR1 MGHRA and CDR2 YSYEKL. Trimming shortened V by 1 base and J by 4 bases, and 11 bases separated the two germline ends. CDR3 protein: CASSQVSEGYEQYF. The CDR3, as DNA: TGCGCCAGCAGCCAAGTCTCGGAAGGGTACGAGCAGTACTTC.

The CDR3 reads CASSPNSGALNTGELFF. Here the CDR3 DNA reads TGTGCCAGCAGCCCGAATTCAGGGGCGTTGAACACCGGGGAGCTGTTTTTT. The chain uses TRBV7-9 and TRBJ2-2; D may be TRBD1 (6 bases). Trimming pared 5 bases from V and 1 base from J, leaving 17 bases between. CDR3 length: 17 amino acids. Germline assignment: CDR1 SEHNR and CDR2 FQNEAQ (reference sequence).

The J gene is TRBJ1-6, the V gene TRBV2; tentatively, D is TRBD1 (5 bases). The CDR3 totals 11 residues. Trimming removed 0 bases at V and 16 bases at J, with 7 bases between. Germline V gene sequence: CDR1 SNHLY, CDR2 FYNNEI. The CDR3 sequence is CASSEAQGLHF. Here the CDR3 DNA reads TGTGCCAGCAGTGAAGCGCAGGGACTCCACTTT.

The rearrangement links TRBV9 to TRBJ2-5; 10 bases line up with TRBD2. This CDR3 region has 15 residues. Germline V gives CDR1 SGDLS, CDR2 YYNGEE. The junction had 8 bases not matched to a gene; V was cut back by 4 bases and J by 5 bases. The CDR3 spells CASSPSSGGGETQYF. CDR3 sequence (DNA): TGTGCCAGCAGCCCGTCTAGCGGGGGCGGGGAGACCCAGTACTTC.

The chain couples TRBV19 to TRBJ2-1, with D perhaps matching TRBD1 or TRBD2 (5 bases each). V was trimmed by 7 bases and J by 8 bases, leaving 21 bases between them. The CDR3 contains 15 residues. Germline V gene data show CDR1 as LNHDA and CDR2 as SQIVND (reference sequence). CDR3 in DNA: TGTGCCAGTAATTGGGGATCGGGACCTTTGGATGAGCAGTTCTTC. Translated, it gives CASNWGSGPLDEQFF.

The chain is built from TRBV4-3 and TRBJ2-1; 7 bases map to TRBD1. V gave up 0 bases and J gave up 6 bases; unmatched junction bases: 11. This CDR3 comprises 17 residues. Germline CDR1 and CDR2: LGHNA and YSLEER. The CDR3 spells CASSQDWLQGVVNEQFF. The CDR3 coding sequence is TGCGCCAGCAGCCAAGATTGGTTGCAGGGGGTGGTCAATGAGCAGTTCTTC.

CDR3 nucleotides: TGTGCCAGCGACTTAGAAGGATGGGGAGGCAGGTACAATGAGCAGTTCTTC. Its protein is CASDLEGWGGRYNEQFF. This sequence joins TRBV7-9 and TRBJ2-1; D is perhaps TRBD2 (6 bases). V lost 8 bases, J lost 4 bases, and 24 bases lay in between. Germline loops: CDR1 SEHNR, CDR2 FQNEAQ (reference sequence). This CDR3 spans 17 amino acids.

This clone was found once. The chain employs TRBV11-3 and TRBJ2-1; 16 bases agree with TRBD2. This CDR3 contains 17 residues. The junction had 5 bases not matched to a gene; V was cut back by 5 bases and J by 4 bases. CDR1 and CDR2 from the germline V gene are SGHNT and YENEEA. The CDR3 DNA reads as TGTGCCAGCAGCAAGGGGACTAGCGGGAGGGGGTACAATGAGCAGTTCTTC. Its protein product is CASSKGTSGRGYNEQFF.

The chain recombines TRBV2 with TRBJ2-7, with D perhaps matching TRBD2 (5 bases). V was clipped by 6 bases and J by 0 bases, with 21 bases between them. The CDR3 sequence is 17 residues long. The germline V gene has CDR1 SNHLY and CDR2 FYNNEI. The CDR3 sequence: CASRGRESQTGSYEQYF. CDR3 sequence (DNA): TGTGCCAGCAGGGGGAGAGAATCCCAGACCGGCTCCTACGAGCAGTACTTC.

The CDR3 DNA reads as TGTGCCAGCAACGTCGGTGCAGATACGCAGTATTTT. As protein: CASNVGADTQYF. This chain uses TRBV7-9 with TRBJ2-3; no reliable D call. Trimming shortened V by 7 bases and J by 4 bases, and 9 bases separated the two germline ends. CDR3 length equals 12 residues. Germline V CDR1 and CDR2: SEHNR, FQNEAQ (reference sequence). The full variable domain, in which reference TRBV7-9 and TRBJ2-3 provide the parts outside the CDR3, is DTGVSQNPRHKITKRGQNVTFRCDPISEHNRLYWYRQTLGQGPEFLTYFQNEAQLEKSRLLSDRFSAERPKGSFSTLEIQRTEQGDSAMYLCASNVGADTQYFGPGTRLTVL.

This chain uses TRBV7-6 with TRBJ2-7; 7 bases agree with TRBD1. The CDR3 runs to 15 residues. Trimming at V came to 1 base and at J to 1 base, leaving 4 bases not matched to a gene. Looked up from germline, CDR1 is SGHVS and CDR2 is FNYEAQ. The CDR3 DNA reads TGTGCCAGCAGCTTAGGGGGGACAGCTTCCTACGAGCAGTACTTC. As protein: CASSLGGTASYEQYF.

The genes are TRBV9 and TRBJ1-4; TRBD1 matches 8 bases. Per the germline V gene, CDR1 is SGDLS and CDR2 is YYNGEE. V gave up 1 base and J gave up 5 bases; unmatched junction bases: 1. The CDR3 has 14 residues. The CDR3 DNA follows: TGTGCCAGCAGCGTAACAGGGGGGAATGAAAAACTGTTTTTT. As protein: CASSVTGGNEKLFF.

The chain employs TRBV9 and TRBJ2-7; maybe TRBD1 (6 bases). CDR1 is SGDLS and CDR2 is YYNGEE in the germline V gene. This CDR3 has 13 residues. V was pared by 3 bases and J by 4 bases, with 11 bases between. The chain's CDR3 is CASSGTAEYEQYF. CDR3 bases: TGTGCCAGCAGCGGGACAGCAGAGTACGAGCAGTACTTC.

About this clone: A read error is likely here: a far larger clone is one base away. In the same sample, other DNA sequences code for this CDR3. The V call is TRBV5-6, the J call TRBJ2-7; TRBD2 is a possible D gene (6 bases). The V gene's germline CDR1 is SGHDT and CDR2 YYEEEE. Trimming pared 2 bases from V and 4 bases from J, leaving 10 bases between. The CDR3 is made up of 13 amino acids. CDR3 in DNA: TGTGCCAGCAGCTTCGGGGGTAGTTACGAGCAGTACTTC. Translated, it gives CASSFGGSYEQYF. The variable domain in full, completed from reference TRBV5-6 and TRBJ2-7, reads DAGVTQSPTHLIKTRGQQVTLRCSPKSGHDTVSWYQQALGQGPQFIFQYYEEEERQRGNFPDRFSGHQFPNYSSELNVNALLLGDSALYLCASSFGGSYEQYFGPGTRLTVT.

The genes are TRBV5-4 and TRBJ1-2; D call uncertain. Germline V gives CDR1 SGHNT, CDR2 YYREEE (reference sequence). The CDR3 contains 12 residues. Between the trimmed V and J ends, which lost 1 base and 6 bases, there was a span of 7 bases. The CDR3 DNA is TGTGCCAGCAGCTTGCCATACCATGGCTACACCTTC. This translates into CASSLPYHGYTF.

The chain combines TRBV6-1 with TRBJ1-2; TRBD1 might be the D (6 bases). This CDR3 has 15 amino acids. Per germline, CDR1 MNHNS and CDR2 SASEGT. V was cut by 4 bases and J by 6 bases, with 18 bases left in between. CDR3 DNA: TGTGCCAGCAGTGCCCTTTCGAGGGGGGACGATGGCTACACCTTC. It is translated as CASSALSRGDDGYTF.

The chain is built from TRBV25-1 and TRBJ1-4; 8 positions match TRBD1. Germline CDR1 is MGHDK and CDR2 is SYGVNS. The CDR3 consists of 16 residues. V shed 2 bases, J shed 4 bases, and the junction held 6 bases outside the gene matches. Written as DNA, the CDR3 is TGTGCCAGCAGTGAAGATGACAGGGGTGTTAATGAAAAACTGTTTTTT. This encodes CASSEDDRGVNEKLFF.

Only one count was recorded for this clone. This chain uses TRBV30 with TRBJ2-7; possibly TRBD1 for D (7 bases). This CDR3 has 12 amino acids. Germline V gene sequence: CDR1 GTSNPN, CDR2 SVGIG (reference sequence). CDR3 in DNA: TGTGCGCAGGGTCAGGGGGGCTTGGAGCAGTACTTC. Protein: CAQGQGGLEQYF.

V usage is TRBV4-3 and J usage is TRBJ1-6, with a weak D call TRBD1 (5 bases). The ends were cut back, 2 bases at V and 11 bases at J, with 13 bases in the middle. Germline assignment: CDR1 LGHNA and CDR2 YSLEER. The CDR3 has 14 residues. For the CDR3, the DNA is TGCGCCAGCAGCCAAAGGGCGGAAGGGGCACCCCTCCACTTT. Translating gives CASSQRAEGAPLHF.

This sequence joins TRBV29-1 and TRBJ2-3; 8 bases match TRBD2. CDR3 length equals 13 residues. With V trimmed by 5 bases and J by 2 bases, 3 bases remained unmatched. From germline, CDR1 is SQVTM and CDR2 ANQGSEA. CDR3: CSVTSGSTDTQYF. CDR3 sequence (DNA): TGCAGCGTTACTAGCGGATCCACAGATACGCAGTATTTT.

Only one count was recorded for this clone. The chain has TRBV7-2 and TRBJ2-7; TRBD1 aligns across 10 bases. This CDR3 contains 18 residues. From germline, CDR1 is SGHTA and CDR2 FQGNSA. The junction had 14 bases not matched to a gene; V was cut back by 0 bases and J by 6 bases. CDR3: CASSLARQSGQGVFEQYF. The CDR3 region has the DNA TGTGCCAGCAGCTTAGCGAGGCAAAGCGGACAGGGGGTCTTCGAGCAGTACTTC.

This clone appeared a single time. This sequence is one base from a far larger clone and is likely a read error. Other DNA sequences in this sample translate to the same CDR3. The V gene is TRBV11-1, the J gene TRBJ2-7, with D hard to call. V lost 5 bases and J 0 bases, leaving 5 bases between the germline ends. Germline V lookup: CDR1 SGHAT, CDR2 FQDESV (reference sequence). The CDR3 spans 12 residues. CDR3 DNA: TGTGCCAGCAGCCCGGACTCCTACGAGCAGTACTTC. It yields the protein CASSPDSYEQYF.

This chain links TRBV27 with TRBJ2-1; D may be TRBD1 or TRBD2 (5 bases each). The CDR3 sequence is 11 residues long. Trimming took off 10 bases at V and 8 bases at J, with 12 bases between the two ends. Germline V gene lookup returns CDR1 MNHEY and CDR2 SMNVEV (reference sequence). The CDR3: CATFGGHEQFF. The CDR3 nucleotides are TGTGCCACCTTTGGGGGACATGAGCAGTTCTTC.